This TCR beta chain was obtained from a study of blood T cell repertoires in COVID-19. The CDR3 runs 15 residues. Per germline, CDR1 SGHNT and CDR2 YYREEE (reference sequence). Between the trimmed V and J ends, which lost 3 bases and 0 bases, there was a span of 12 bases. The authors' processing: Estimates of nucleated cell counts were drawn from the amplification of reference gene primers. This table comes from immunoSEQ multiplex PCR, and its TCRdb copy is limited to in-frame clones, with some not included. The DNA was the basis for D and trimming; V, J and clone size are from that table. The table includes about 74,000 clones, approximately 84% detected once.

This rearrangement joins TRBV5-4 to TRBJ1-2; D may be TRBD1 (6 bases). Sample: peripheral blood. This TCR was sampled from a man in his 70s with acute or convalescent COVID-19. CDR3 residues: CASSSGTSSNYGYTF. CDR3 sequence (DNA): TGTGCCAGCAGCTCCGGGACATCTTCTAACTATGGCTACACCTTC.